Below are 29 T cell receptor beta chains sequenced from a single sample in a study of T cells in localized non-small cell lung cancer. Using immunoSEQ multiplex PCR, the repertoire was profiled, and TCRdb retains in-frame clones only, with some absent. This repertoire shows 30,000 or so clones, 92% found once; its top ten account for 2% to 2.5%. Here the sequenced sample was peripheral blood, taken before any cancer treatment. These receptors were obtained from an older female donor with stage I lung adenocarcinoma.

This CDR3 reads CASNNGQTYGYTF. CDR3 bases: TGCGCCAGCAATAACGGGCAGACCTATGGCTACACCTTC. This chain uses TRBV10-2 with TRBJ1-2; D gene ambiguous. With 7 bases removed from V and 4 bases from J, the gap between germline ends came to 13 bases. Germline CDR1 and CDR2: WSHSY and SAAADI. CDR3 length equals 13 residues.

This clone was observed a single time. The V and J genes are TRBV30 and TRBJ1-6; D is possibly TRBD1 (5 bases). The germline V and J ends were trimmed by 1 base and 7 bases, with 14 bases remaining between them. The germline gives CDR1 GTSNPN, CDR2 SVGIG (reference sequence). This CDR3 comprises 15 residues. CDR3 sequence: CAWSARQGRNSPLHF. CDR3 nucleotide sequence: TGTGCCTGGAGTGCGAGGCAGGGCCGGAATTCACCCCTCCACTTT.

This clone was detected a few times. V and J are TRBV19 and TRBJ1-5; D is ambiguous. V was pared by 1 base and J by 3 bases, with 7 bases between. Germline CDR1 and CDR2: LNHDA and SQIVND (reference sequence). This CDR3 contains 14 residues. DNA for the CDR3: TGTGCCAGTAGTATAGTGGGTCTCAATCAGCCCCAGCATTTT. Amino acid sequence: CASSIVGLNQPQHF.

This sequence joins TRBV18 and TRBJ1-4; the D is unclear. This CDR3 is built from 16 residues. Between the trimmed V and J ends, which lost 3 bases and 0 bases, there was a span of 11 bases. CDR1 KGHSH and CDR2 LQKENI come from the germline V gene. The CDR3 DNA reads as TGTGCCAGCTCACCGAGGGTGGGGACAACTAATGAAAAACTGTTTTTT. Protein: CASSPRVGTTNEKLFF. Together with reference TRBV18 and TRBJ1-4, the CDR3 gives the full variable domain: NAGVMQNPRHLVRRRGQEARLRCSPMKGHSHVYWYRQLPEEGLKFMVYLQKENIIDESGMPKERFSAEFPKEGPSILRIQQVVRGDSAAYFCASSPRVGTTNEKLFFGSGTQLSVL.

The J gene is TRBJ2-7, the V gene TRBV6-5; D is uncertain. Per the germline V gene, CDR1 is MNHEY and CDR2 is SVGAGI. V lost 0 bases, J lost 2 bases, and 5 bases lay in between. This CDR3 is built from 13 residues. The CDR3 reads CASSYSTTYEQYF. In nucleotides, the CDR3 is TGTGCCAGCAGTTACTCGACAACCTACGAGCAGTACTTC.

The chain is built from TRBV19 and TRBJ1-2, with 8 bases matching TRBD1. The CDR3 consists of 15 residues. The V segment lost 5 bases and the J segment 7 bases; nucleotides outside the gene matches: 12. Germline values: CDR1 LNHDA, CDR2 SQIVND (reference sequence). CDR3 coding DNA: TGTGCCAGTAGTGCGGCAGGGGGCGCGTCGGGTGGCTACACCTTC. Translating gives CASSAAGGASGGYTF.

CDR3 nucleotides: TGTGCCAGCTCACCATTGGTTGGCATTGCCAAAAACATTCAGTACTTC. Translated, it gives CASSPLVGIAKNIQYF. This sequence joins TRBV18 and TRBJ2-4, with unresolved D. V was shortened by 2 bases and J by 1 base, with 12 bases between the two germline ends. CDR3 size: 16 residues. Germline-derived CDR1 and CDR2 are KGHSH and LQKENI.

The rearrangement links TRBV10-2 to TRBJ2-1, with 7 nucleotides matching TRBD2. Germline V lookup: CDR1 WSHSY, CDR2 SAAADI. There are 12 residues in the CDR3. The V and J ends lost 1 base and 13 bases, in that order; junction bases with no gene match: 4. In DNA form, the CDR3 reads TGCGCCAGCAGTGAGTGGGGGGAGGGTCAGTTCTTC. This codes for CASSEWGEGQFF.

The V and J genes are TRBV14 and TRBJ1-2; 8 nucleotides match TRBD1. Germline assignment: CDR1 SGHDN and CDR2 FVKESK. V lost 3 bases to trimming and J lost 4 bases; unmatched junction nucleotides: 1. The CDR3 has 13 amino acids. This CDR3 is CASSQTGAYGYTF. CDR3 in DNA: TGTGCCAGCAGCCAGACAGGGGCCTATGGCTACACCTTC.

The CDR3 DNA sequence: TGTGCCAGCAGCTTAGAGACGGGTGGCTACACCTTC. The encoded protein is CASSLETGGYTF. J is TRBJ1-2 and V is TRBV7-9; D is ambiguous. The V gene lost 1 base and the J gene lost 7 bases, with 7 bases spanning the gap. CDR3 length equals 12 residues. Germline V gives CDR1 SEHNR, CDR2 FQNEAQ (reference sequence).

The chain couples TRBV6-1 to TRBJ1-4; TRBD1 agrees at 11 bases. Per the germline V gene, CDR1 is MNHNS and CDR2 is SASEGT. This CDR3 is 13 amino acids long. V lost 6 bases, J lost 13 bases, and 7 bases stayed unmatched. The CDR3 sequence is CASRRDRGERLFF. The CDR3 DNA reads as TGTGCCAGCAGGAGGGACAGGGGGGAGCGACTGTTTTTT.

The chain carries TRBV2 and TRBJ2-2; D might be TRBD1 (5 bases). Germline-derived CDR1 and CDR2 are SNHLY and FYNNEI. The V gene lost 4 bases and the J gene lost 1 base, with 13 bases spanning the gap. The CDR3 loop spans 16 amino acids. The CDR3, as DNA: TGTGCCAGCAGTGTTCGTCAGGGTGGGAACACCGGGGAGCTGTTTTTT. Encoded protein: CASSVRQGGNTGELFF.

The chain is built from TRBV5-1 and TRBJ2-3; D is possibly TRBD2 (7 bases). V was clipped by 0 bases and J by 1 base, with 12 bases between them. The CDR3 consists of 16 residues. Germline assignment: CDR1 SGHRS and CDR2 YFSETQ. Written as DNA, the CDR3 is TGCGCCAGCAGCTTGGCTCCGGGGGGCCGCACAGATACGCAGTATTTT. It translates to CASSLAPGGRTDTQYF.

This chain connects TRBV5-1 to TRBJ1-4, with a tentative D call TRBD1 (6 bases). This CDR3 has 15 residues. The V end was cut by 4 bases, the J end by 5 bases, with 15 bases between. Germline CDR1 is SGHRS and CDR2 is YFSETQ. CDR3 nucleotide sequence: TGCGCCAGCAGCCCACGGACAGCTTTGAATGAAAAACTGTTTTTT. It yields the protein CASSPRTALNEKLFF.

The gene calls are TRBV29-1 and TRBJ1-2; unclear D gene. CDR1 and CDR2 (germline): SQVTM, ANQGSEA. V was clipped by 3 bases and J by 7 bases, with 21 bases between them. The CDR3 runs to 15 residues. In nucleotides, the CDR3 is TGCAGCGTTGATGAACCCAGAAGAATGGAGAGTGGCTACACCTTC. Translation gives CSVDEPRRMESGYTF.

The count of this clone is one. The chain couples TRBV25-1 to TRBJ2-5; 7 nucleotides agree with TRBD2. CDR3 length: 13 residues. Germline CDR1 is MGHDK and CDR2 is SYGVNS. With 7 bases clipped from V and 3 bases from J, the junction kept 5 bases outside the gene matches. CDR3 in DNA: TGTGCCAGCACCGAACGGGGGGAAGAGACCCAGTACTTC. Amino acids: CASTERGEETQYF.

This chain's CDR3 is CASSSGTSGPYEQFF. CDR3 sequence (DNA): TGCGCCAGCAGCTCCGGGACTAGCGGGCCGTATGAGCAGTTCTTC. The chain has TRBV5-1 and TRBJ2-1; 12 nucleotides agree with TRBD2. CDR3 length equals 15 residues. V gave up 3 bases and J gave up 8 bases; unmatched junction bases: 6. The germline V gene encodes CDR1 SGHRS and CDR2 YFSETQ.

This chain connects TRBV11-2 to TRBJ2-7; no definite D call. With 3 bases removed from V and 3 bases from J, the gap between germline ends came to 12 bases. This CDR3 has 14 amino acids. Germline V lookup: CDR1 SGHAT, CDR2 FQNNGV. The CDR3 reads CASSLSQLSYEQYF. In DNA, the CDR3 is TGTGCCAGCAGCTTGAGTCAGCTCAGCTACGAGCAGTACTTC.

The chain couples TRBV7-2 to TRBJ1-1; D uncertain. The CDR3 totals 13 residues. The V end lost 5 bases, the J end lost 1 base, and 8 bases lay between the germline ends. Germline values: CDR1 SGHTA, CDR2 FQGNSA. Written as DNA, the CDR3 is TGTGCCAGCAGCCCCGGGAGGAACACTGAAGCTTTCTTT. Protein sequence: CASSPGRNTEAFF. Supplemented by reference TRBV7-2 and TRBJ1-1, the full variable domain reads GAGVSQSPSNKVTEKGKDVELRCDPISGHTALYWYRQSLGQGLEFLIYFQGNSAPDKSGLPSDRFSAERTGGSVSTLTIQRTQQEDSAVYLCASSPGRNTEAFFGQGTRLTVV.

This chain connects TRBV10-1 to TRBJ2-2, with D hard to call. Trimming left V 6 bases short and J 4 bases short, with 6 bases between. Germline CDR1 reads WNHNN; CDR2 reads SYGVQD (reference sequence). This CDR3 comprises 12 residues. The DNA of the CDR3 is TGCGCCAGCAGAAAAAGCACCGGGGAGCTGTTTTTT. Protein: CASRKSTGELFF.

The chain recombines TRBV15 with TRBJ2-1; a weak D match, TRBD2 (6 bases). Looked up from germline, CDR1 is LNHNV and CDR2 is YYDKDF (reference sequence). Trimming took off 5 bases at V and 8 bases at J, with 19 bases between the two ends. This CDR3 is built from 15 residues. The CDR3 nucleotides read TGTGCCACCAGCGTCCTGCAGGGCGGGGAGCATGAGCAGTTCTTC. It codes for CATSVLQGGEHEQFF.

The gene calls are TRBV25-1 and TRBJ2-5; D assignment may be TRBD1 or TRBD2 (7 bases each). Per the germline V gene, CDR1 is MGHDK and CDR2 is SYGVNS. CDR3 length: 14 residues. V shed 2 bases and J shed 4 bases, with 11 bases lying between them. The CDR3 sequence: CASSEDREGETQYF. As DNA, the CDR3 is TGTGCCAGCAGTGAAGACAGGGAGGGAGAGACCCAGTACTTC.

The V call is TRBV7-2, the J call TRBJ1-2; D unclear. CDR1 SGHTA and CDR2 FQGNSA come from the germline V gene. Between the trimmed V and J ends, which lost 5 bases and 1 base, there was a span of 26 bases. CDR3 length: 19 residues. Here the CDR3 reads CASSPILATGVGSNYGYTF. The CDR3 region has the DNA TGTGCCAGCAGCCCGATCCTGGCGACGGGCGTCGGGAGTAACTATGGCTACACCTTC.

The table lists this clone with a count of one. This sequence joins TRBV7-6 and TRBJ1-3; the D is unclear. Germline CDR1 is SGHVS and CDR2 is FNYEAQ. V shed 5 bases and J shed 8 bases, with 19 bases lying between them. This CDR3 has 15 amino acids. Written as DNA, the CDR3 is TGTGCCAGCAGCGCCCTTGCAATGGGATCCGACACCATATATTTT. Translating it yields CASSALAMGSDTIYF. Based on the CDR3 plus reference TRBV7-6 and TRBJ1-3, the full variable domain is GAGVSQSPRYKVTKRGQDVALRCDPISGHVSLYWYRQALGQGPEFLTYFNYEAQQDKSGLPNDRFSAERPEGSISTLTIQRTEQRDSAMYRCASSALAMGSDTIYFGEGSWLTVV.

This clone has only one observation. This chain uses TRBV18 with TRBJ1-3; D remains unclear. CDR1 and CDR2 (germline): KGHSH, LQKENI. V was cut by 0 bases and J by 0 bases, with 9 bases left in between. The CDR3 extends over 16 amino acids. CDR3 in amino acids: CASSPPGDNSGNTIYF. As DNA, the CDR3 is TGTGCCAGCTCACCACCAGGCGATAACTCTGGAAACACCATATATTTT.

V gene TRBV4-3 combines with J gene TRBJ2-3; 7 bases match TRBD1. With 0 bases clipped from V and 2 bases from J, the junction kept 8 bases outside the gene matches. This CDR3 is built from 17 residues. CDR1 and CDR2 from the germline V gene are LGHNA and YSLEER. This CDR3 is CASSQDYRQGITDTQYF. The DNA for the CDR3 is TGCGCCAGCAGCCAAGATTATCGACAGGGAATCACAGATACGCAGTATTTT.

This chain links TRBV6-1 with TRBJ1-1; TRBD1 matches at 9 bases. Germline V gene data show CDR1 as MNHNS and CDR2 as SASEGT. The CDR3 is 16 residues long. Germline trimming cut 2 bases from V and 3 bases from J; bases unmatched to any gene: 7. The CDR3 coding sequence is TGTGCCAGCAGTGAATATGTTGACAGGGGGTACACTGAAGCTTTCTTT. This encodes CASSEYVDRGYTEAFF.

CDR3 in DNA: TGTGCCACCCGAATTCCCCTCGGGAACACTGAAGCTTTCTTT. Its protein product is CATRIPLGNTEAFF. The genes are TRBV19 and TRBJ1-1; D uncertain. Per the germline V gene, CDR1 is LNHDA and CDR2 is SQIVND (reference sequence). The CDR3 loop spans 14 amino acids. Trimming stripped 10 bases from V and 1 base from J, with 16 bases between.

The V gene is TRBV19, the J gene TRBJ1-5; 9 nucleotides line up with TRBD1. CDR3 length: 16 residues. In germline, CDR1 is LNHDA, CDR2 SQIVND (reference sequence). J gave up 6 bases and V 2 bases, and 8 bases lay outside the gene matches. CDR3 sequence: CASSIRLGQGGQPQHF. CDR3 coding DNA: TGTGCCAGTAGTATAAGGCTGGGACAGGGAGGTCAGCCCCAGCATTTT. The entire variable domain, with the rest obtained from reference TRBV19 and TRBJ1-5, is as follows: DGGITQSPKYLFRKEGQNVTLSCEQNLNHDAMYWYRQDPGQGLRLIYYSQIVNDFQKGDIAEGYSVSREKKESFPLTVTSAQKNPTAFYLCASSIRLGQGGQPQHFGDGTRLSIL.